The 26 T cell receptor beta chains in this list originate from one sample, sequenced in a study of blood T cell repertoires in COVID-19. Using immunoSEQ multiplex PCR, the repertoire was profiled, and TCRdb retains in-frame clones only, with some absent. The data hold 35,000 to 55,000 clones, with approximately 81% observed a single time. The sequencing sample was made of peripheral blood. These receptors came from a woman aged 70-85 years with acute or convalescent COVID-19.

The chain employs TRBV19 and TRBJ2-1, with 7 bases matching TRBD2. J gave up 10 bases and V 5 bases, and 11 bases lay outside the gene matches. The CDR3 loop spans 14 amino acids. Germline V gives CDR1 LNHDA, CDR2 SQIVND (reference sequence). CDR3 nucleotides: TGTGCCAGTAGTCTACGGACTAGACCTACAGAGCAGTTCTTC. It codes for CASSLRTRPTEQFF.

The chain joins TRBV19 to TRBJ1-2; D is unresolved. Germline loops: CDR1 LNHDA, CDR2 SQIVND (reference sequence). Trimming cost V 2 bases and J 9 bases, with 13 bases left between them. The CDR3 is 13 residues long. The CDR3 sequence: CASSINRASSYTF. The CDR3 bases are TGTGCCAGTAGTATAAACAGAGCCAGTAGCTACACCTTC.

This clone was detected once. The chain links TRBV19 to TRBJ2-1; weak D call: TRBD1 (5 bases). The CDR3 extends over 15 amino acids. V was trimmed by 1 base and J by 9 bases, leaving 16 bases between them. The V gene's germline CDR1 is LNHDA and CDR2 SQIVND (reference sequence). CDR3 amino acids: CASSIARTSRGEQFF. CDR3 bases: TGTGCCAGTAGTATAGCCCGGACCAGTAGGGGTGAGCAGTTCTTC.

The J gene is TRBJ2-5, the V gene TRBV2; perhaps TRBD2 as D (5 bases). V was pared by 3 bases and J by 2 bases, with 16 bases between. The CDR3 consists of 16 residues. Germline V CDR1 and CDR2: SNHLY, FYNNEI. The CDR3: CASSEVAGQEQETQYF. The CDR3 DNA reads TGTGCCAGCAGTGAGGTCGCGGGTCAGGAACAAGAGACCCAGTACTTC.

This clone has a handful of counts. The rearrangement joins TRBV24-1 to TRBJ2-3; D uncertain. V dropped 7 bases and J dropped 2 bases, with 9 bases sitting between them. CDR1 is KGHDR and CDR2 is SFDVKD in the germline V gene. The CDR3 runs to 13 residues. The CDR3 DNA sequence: TGTGCCACCAGCCCTGGCTCCACAGATACGCAGTATTTT. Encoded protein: CATSPGSTDTQYF.

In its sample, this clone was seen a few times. CDR3 amino acids: CASSGQGGLQETQYF. DNA of the CDR3: TGTGCCAGCTCCGGACAGGGAGGGCTCCAAGAGACCCAGTACTTC. The chain couples TRBV18 to TRBJ2-5; TRBD1 might be the D (8 bases). The V and J ends lost 6 bases and 1 base respectively, with 15 bases between them. This CDR3 has 15 amino acids. Germline V gene sequence: CDR1 KGHSH, CDR2 LQKENI.

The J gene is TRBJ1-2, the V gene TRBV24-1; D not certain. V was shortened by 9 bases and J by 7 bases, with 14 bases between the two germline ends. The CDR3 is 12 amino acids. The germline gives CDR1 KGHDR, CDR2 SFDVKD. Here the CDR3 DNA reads TGTGCCACCGGAGCCATAGAGGGTGGCTACACCTTC. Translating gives CATGAIEGGYTF.

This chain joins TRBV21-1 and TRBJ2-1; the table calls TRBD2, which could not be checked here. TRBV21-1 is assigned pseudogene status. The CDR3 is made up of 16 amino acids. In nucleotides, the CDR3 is TGTGCCAGCAGCGGACTAAGGACTATTGGTCGCAATGAGCAGTTCTTC. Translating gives CASSGLRTIGRNEQFF.

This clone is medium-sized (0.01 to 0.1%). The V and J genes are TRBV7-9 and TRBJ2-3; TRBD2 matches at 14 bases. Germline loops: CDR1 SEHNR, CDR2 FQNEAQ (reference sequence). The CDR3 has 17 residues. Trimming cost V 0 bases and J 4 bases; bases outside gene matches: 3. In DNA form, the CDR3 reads TGTGCCAGCAGCTTAGCCGGGACTAGCGGGAGATCAGATACGCAGTATTTT. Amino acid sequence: CASSLAGTSGRSDTQYF.

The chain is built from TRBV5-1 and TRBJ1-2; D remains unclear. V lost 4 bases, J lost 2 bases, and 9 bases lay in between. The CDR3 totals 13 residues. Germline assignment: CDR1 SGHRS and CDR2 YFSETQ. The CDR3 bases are TGCGCCAGCAGCATAGACGGGAACTATGGCTACACCTTC. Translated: CASSIDGNYGYTF.

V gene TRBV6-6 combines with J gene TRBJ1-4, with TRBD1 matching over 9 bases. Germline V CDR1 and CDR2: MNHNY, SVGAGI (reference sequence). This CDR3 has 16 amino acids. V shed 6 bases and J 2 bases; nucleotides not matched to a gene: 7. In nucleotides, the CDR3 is TGTGCCAGCAGGCGCGCCGACAGGGGGACTAATGAAAAACTGTTTTTT. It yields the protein CASRRADRGTNEKLFF.

The CDR3 reads CASTELGRNTGELFF. The DNA for the CDR3 is TGTGCCAGCACCGAGCTAGGGAGGAACACCGGGGAGCTGTTTTTT. The rearrangement uses TRBV5-4 and TRBJ2-2; D might be TRBD2 (5 bases). CDR3 size: 15 residues. Germline V gene data show CDR1 as SGHNT and CDR2 as YYREEE (reference sequence). V was cut by 6 bases and J by 1 base, with 13 bases left in between.

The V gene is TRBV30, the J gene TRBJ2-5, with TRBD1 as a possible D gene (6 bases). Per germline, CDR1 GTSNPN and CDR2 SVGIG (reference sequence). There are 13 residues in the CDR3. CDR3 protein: CAEGQGGMETQYF. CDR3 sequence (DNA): TGTGCTGAGGGCCAAGGGGGTATGGAGACCCAGTACTTC.

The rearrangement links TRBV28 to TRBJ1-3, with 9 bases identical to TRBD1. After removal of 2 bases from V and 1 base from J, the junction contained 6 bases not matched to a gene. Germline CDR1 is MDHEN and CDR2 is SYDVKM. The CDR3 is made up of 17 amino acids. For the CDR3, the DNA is TGTGCCAGCAGTTTACCTATGACAGGGGGTTCTGGAAACACCATATATTTT. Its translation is CASSLPMTGGSGNTIYF.

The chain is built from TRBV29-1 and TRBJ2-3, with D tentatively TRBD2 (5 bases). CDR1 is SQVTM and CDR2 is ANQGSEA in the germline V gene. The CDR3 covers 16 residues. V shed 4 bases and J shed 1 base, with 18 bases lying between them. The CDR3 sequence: CSVGGHAGVRTDTQYF. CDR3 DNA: TGCAGCGTTGGGGGTCATGCGGGTGTACGCACAGATACGCAGTATTTT.

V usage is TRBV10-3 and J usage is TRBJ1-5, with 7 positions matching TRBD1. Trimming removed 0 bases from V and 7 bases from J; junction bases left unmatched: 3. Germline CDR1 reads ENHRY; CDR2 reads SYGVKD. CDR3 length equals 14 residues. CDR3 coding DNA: TGTGCCATCAGTGAGTCAGGGGGCAGGCAGCCCCAGCATTTT. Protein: CAISESGGRQPQHF.

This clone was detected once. The CDR3 sequence: CASSLGQGANNEQFF. CDR3 nucleotide sequence: TGCGCCAGCAGCTTGGGACAGGGGGCCAACAATGAGCAGTTCTTC. V gene TRBV5-1 combines with J gene TRBJ2-1, with TRBD1 identical over 10 bases. This CDR3 is built from 15 residues. V shed 0 bases and J 5 bases; nucleotides not matched to a gene: 2. The germline CDR1 and CDR2 sequences are SGHRS and YFSETQ. Filled out from reference TRBV5-1 and TRBJ2-1, the complete variable domain reads KAGVTQTPRYLIKTRGQQVTLSCSPISGHRSVSWYQQTPGQGLQFLFEYFSETQRNKGNFPGRFSGRQFSNSRSEMNVSTLELGDSALYLCASSLGQGANNEQFFGPGTRLTVL.

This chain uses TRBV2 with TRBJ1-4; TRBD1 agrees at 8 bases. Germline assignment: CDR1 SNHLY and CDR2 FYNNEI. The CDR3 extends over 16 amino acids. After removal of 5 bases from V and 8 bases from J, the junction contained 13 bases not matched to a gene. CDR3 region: CASSPGQGGPGEKLFF. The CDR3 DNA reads TGTGCCAGCAGTCCCGGACAGGGAGGACCTGGGGAAAAACTGTTTTTT.

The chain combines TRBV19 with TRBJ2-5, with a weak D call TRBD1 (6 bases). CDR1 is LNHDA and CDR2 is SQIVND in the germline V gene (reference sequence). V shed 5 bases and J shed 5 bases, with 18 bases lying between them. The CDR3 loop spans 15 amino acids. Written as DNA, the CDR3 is TGTGCCAGTAGTCCCAACAGGGTGGCGCAGGAGACCCAGTACTTC. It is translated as CASSPNRVAQETQYF.

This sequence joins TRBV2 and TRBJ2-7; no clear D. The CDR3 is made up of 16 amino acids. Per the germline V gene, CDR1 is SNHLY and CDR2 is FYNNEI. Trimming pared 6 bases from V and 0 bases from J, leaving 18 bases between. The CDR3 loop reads CASSGAAATSSYEQYF. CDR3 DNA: TGTGCCAGCAGCGGAGCTGCGGCTACCTCCTCCTACGAGCAGTACTTC.

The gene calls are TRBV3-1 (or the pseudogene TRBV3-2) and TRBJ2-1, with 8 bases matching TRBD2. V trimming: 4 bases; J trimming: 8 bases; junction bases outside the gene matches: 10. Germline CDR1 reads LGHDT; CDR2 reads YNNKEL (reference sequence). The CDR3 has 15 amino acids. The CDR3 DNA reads TGTGCCAGCAGCCTTTCAGCGGGAGTGGTTGATGAGCAGTTCTTC. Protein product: CASSLSAGVVDEQFF.

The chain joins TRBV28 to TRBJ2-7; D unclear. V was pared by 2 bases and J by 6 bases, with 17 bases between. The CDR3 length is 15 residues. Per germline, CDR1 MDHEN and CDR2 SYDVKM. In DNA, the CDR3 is TGTGCCAGCAGTTTAGTTCCCAAACCTGTGAGCGAGCAGTACTTC. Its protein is CASSLVPKPVSEQYF.

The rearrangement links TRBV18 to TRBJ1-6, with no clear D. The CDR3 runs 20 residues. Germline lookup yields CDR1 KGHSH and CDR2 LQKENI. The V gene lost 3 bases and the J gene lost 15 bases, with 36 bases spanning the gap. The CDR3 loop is CASSPFMTATDSYNSLLLHF. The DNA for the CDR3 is TGTGCCAGCTCACCCTTCATGACGGCTACGGACTCCTATAATTCATTGCTCCTCCACTTT.

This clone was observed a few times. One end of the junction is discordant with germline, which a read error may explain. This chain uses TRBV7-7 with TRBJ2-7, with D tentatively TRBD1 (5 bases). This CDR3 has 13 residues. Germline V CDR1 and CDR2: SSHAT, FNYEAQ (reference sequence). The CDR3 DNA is TGTGCTAGCAGCTTAAACCAGGGCTACGAGCAGTACTTC. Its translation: CASSLNQGYEQYF. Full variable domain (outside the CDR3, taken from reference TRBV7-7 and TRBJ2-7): GAGVSQSPRYKVTKRGQDVTLRCDPISSHATLYWYQQALGQGPEFLTYFNYEAQPDKSGLPSDRFSAERPEGSISTLTIQRTEQRDSAMYRCASSLNQGYEQYFGPGTRLTVT.

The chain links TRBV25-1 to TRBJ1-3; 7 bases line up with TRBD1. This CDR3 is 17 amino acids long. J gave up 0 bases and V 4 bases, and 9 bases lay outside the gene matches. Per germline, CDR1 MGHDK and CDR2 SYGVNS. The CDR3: CASSGWTGASSGNTIYF. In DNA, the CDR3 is TGTGCCAGCAGTGGATGGACAGGCGCGAGCTCTGGAAACACCATATATTTT. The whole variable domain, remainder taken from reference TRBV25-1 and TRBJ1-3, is EADIYQTPRYLVIGTGKKITLECSQTMGHDKMYWYQQDPGMELHLIHYSYGVNSTEKGDLSSESTVSRIRTEHFPLTLESARPSHTSQYLCASSGWTGASSGNTIYFGEGSWLTVV.

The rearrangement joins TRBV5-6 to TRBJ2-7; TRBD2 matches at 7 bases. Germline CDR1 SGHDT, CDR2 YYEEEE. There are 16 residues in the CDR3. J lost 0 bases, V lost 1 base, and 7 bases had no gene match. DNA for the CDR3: TGTGCCAGCAGCTTGACCCCGGGACTACCCTCCTACGAGCAGTACTTC. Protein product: CASSLTPGLPSYEQYF.